A selection of T cell receptor beta chains follows, all from one sample in a study of cytomegalovirus exposure and HLA in healthy donors. Here immunoSEQ multiplex PCR was the method, and the copy in TCRdb shows in-frame clones only, minus some. The table shows fewer than 350,000 clones, with 70% to 90% occurring only once. Sequencing used PBMCs. These receptors came from a woman aged 18-29 years in good health and CMV-seronegative. CDR3s include the opening cysteine and the closing phenylalanine or tryptophan. The D gene is left open where the match is weak. For some rows the clone size is stated as once, few or many, or as a class when expanded; others skip it.

j_gene	abundance	v_gene	d_gene	CDR3nt	CDR3aa
TRBJ2-5	.	TRBV9	.	TGTGCCAGCAGCCCCTCGAGAACTAGAGAGACCCAGTACTTC	CASSPSRTRETQYF
TRBJ2-7	.	TRBV11-2	TRBD1	TGTGCCAGCAGCTGGGGACAGGGGCAGTACGAGCAGTACTTC	CASSWGQGQYEQYF
TRBJ1-2	.	TRBV6-6	.	TGTGCCAGCAGTCGCAGTGGGGAGGGCTACACCTTC	CASSRSGEGYTF
TRBJ1-1	.	TRBV6-5	.	TGTGCCAGCAGTTACTCGGGCTCCCTGAACACTGAAGCTTTCTTT	CASSYSGSLNTEAFF
TRBJ2-5	.	TRBV7-3	.	TGTGCCAGCAGCTTCTCGACAGGAGAAACCCAGTACTTC	CASSFSTGETQYF
TRBJ1-1	.	TRBV6-1	TRBD1	TGTGCCAGCTGTTGCGACAGGGTAAACACTGAAGCTTTCTTT	CASCCDRVNTEAFF
TRBJ2-7	.	TRBV19	.	TGTGCCAGTAGTTCGTCTGACATACGCTACGAGCAGTACTTC	CASSSSDIRYEQYF
TRBJ2-7	once	TRBV27	TRBD1	TGTGCCACATCGAAGACAGGGCACGAGCAGTACTTC	CATSKTGHEQYF
TRBJ1-5	once	TRBV7-8	TRBD1	TGTGCCAGCAGCAAGGGACAGGGGGCGAATCAGCCCCAGCATTTT	CASSKGQGANQPQHF
TRBJ2-2	.	TRBV6-5	TRBD1	TGTGCCAGCGTAACCTTTGGACAGGGCAGAAGGGAGCTGTTTTTT	CASVTFGQGRRELFF
TRBJ1-1	.	TRBV6-5	.	TGTGCCATAGCTAAGGCCGGGAGGACTGAAGCTTTCTTT	CAIAKAGRTEAFF